This entry describes one T cell receptor beta chain. Assay: immunoSEQ multiplex PCR; the TCRdb copy retains only in-frame clones and omits some. The sample records some 320,000 clones, around nine tenths being singletons. The CDR3 is 12 residues long. V was clipped by 7 bases and J by 3 bases, with 12 bases between them. Germline V gene lookup returns CDR1 SQVTM and CDR2 ANQGSEA. This sample was included in a study of blood T cell repertoires in COVID-19. Study-level background: In each case, the material was cDNA or gDNA derived from T cells, B-cell-depleted T cells, or PBMCs.

Participants, about 18 to 100 years old, spanned under 30 US areas. A case of COVID-19 had been met by exposed participants within 2 weeks before study entry. This receptor was identified in a woman between 45 and 60 years old who had been exposed to COVID-19. The gene calls are TRBV29-1 and TRBJ1-1; possibly TRBD1 for D (5 bases). Source material: PBMCs or T cells enriched from blood (not recorded which). DNA of the CDR3: TGCAGCGCAGGGACTTACGACACTGAAGCTTTCTTT. This sequence encodes CSAGTYDTEAFF. The complete variable domain, with remaining parts taken from reference TRBV29-1 and TRBJ1-1, reads SAVISQKPSRDICQRGTSLTIQCQVDSQVTMMFWYRQQPGQSLTLIATANQGSEATYESGFVIDKFPISRPNLTFSTLTVSNMSPEDSSIYLCSAGTYDTEAFFGQGTRLTVV.